This T cell receptor beta chain originates from a study of blood T cells in healthy people across ages. Study outcomes and limitations: TCR beta diversity per million T cells fell roughly linearly with age.

With regard to this clonotype: Its antigen is still unknown.

The CDR3 is 13 amino acids. With 5 bases clipped from V and 8 bases from J, the junction kept 7 bases outside the gene matches. Germline-derived CDR1 and CDR2 are SGHRS and YFSETQ. The use of a sample-barcoded 5' primer and a J-beta primer mix characterized a second PCR of about 7 to 12 cycles. TCRdb ran MiXCR on the 5' RACE reads and lists one entry per CDR3 protein. Of about 900,000 distinct CDR3 sequences listed, approximately 49% were seen once; the top ten hold roughly an eighth. Per sample, extraction of total RNA gave at least 6 micrograms in every case. Sequencing was performed on blood. This receptor was identified in a man aged 25-45 years in good health. This chain joins TRBV5-1 and TRBJ2-1; 7 bases fit TRBD1. The CDR3 loop is CASRYTGAHEQFF. The CDR3 coding sequence is TGCGCCAGCAGATACACAGGGGCACATGAGCAGTTCTTC. Looking up the rest from reference TRBV5-1 and TRBJ2-1 gives the full variable domain: KAGVTQTPRYLIKTRGQQVTLSCSPISGHRSVSWYQQTPGQGLQFLFEYFSETQRNKGNFPGRFSGRQFSNSRSEMNVSTLELGDSALYLCASRYTGAHEQFFGPGTRLTVL.